These T cell receptor beta chains were read from a single sample in a study of blood T cells in healthy people across ages. TCRdb called the 5' RACE reads again in MiXCR, with one record for every CDR3 protein. The sample gives about 700,000 distinct CDR3 sequences, roughly 32% of which show up once; just over 15% is in the top ten. The sequenced material came from blood. These receptors all come from a woman older than 75 in good health. CDR3s include the opening cysteine and the closing phenylalanine or tryptophan. The order of the fields is D gene, V gene, clone size, J gene, CDR3 protein, CDR3 DNA. D genes are given only for firm matches. Size values are once, few and many counts, or a class for expanded clones, and some rows have none.

>TRBD2|TRBV14|many|TRBJ2-3
CASSSGGNTDTQYF
TGTGCCAGCAGTTCGGGGGGGAACACAGATACGCAGTATTTT
>TRBD1|TRBV7-2|NA|TRBJ1-5
CASSSDRRHQPQHF
TGTGCCAGCAGTTCGGACAGGAGGCATCAGCCCCAGCATTTT
>NA|TRBV25-1|many|TRBJ2-7
CASSEDRSYEQYF
TGTGCCAGCAGTGAAGATAGAAGCTACGAGCAGTACTTC
>NA|TRBV9|NA|TRBJ1-2
CASSAGGRVSGYTF
TGTGCCAGCAGCGCCGGGGGCAGGGTTAGTGGCTACACCTTC
>TRBD2|TRBV3-1|many|TRBJ2-1
CASSLQRGFTYNEQFF
TGTGCCAGCAGCCTCCAGCGGGGGTTTACCTACAATGAGCAGTTCTTC
>NA|TRBV5-1|many|TRBJ2-7
CASSLLGVREQYF
TGCGCCAGCAGCTTGCTAGGAGTTAGGGAGCAGTACTTC
>TRBD1|TRBV20-1|NA|TRBJ2-5
CIGGQGIETQYF
TGCATCGGGGGACAGGGGATTGAGACCCAGTACTTC
>NA|TRBV29-1|many|TRBJ2-6
CSVVAGAGANVLTF
TGCAGCGTTGTAGCAGGTGCTGGGGCCAACGTCCTGACTTTC
>NA|TRBV6-6|many|TRBJ1-4
CASSYPVLTGNEKLFF
TGTGCCAGCAGTTACCCGGTCCTTACGGGCAATGAAAAACTGTTTTTT
>TRBD1|TRBV18|few|TRBJ1-1
CASSPRPGTGVGTEAFF
TGTGCCAGCTCACCCCGTCCCGGGACAGGGGTGGGCACTGAAGCTTTCTTT
>NA|TRBV6-5|many|TRBJ2-7
CASSESGISSYEQYF
TGTGCCAGCAGTGAATCCGGGATCAGCTCCTACGAGCAGTACTTC
>TRBD1|TRBV29-1|few|TRBJ1-2
CSVGTGKVNTF
TGCAGCGTTGGGACAGGGAAGGTTAACACCTTC
>NA|TRBV4-3|many|TRBJ2-1
CASSQGGSAQAYNEQFF
TGCGCCAGCAGCCAAGGGGGGAGCGCCCAGGCCTACAATGAGCAGTTCTTC
>TRBD2|TRBV29-1|many|TRBJ2-1
CSVDTAGVYNEQFF
TGCAGCGTTGACACAGCGGGGGTCTACAATGAGCAGTTCTTC
>TRBD1|TRBV7-9|many|TRBJ1-2
CSSSRGTGGIYGYTF
TGTTCCAGCAGCCGCGGGACAGGGGGGATCTATGGCTACACCTTC
>NA|TRBV27|NA|TRBJ2-2
CASSPWGTGELFF
TGTGCCAGCAGTCCCTGGGGAACCGGGGAGCTGTTTTTT
>TRBD2|TRBV3-1|few|TRBJ2-7
CASSQGRTSGYEQYF
TGTGCCAGCAGCCAAGGAAGAACTAGCGGCTACGAGCAGTACTTC
>NA|TRBV6-2/TRBV6-3|NA|TRBJ1-2
CASRLSGSYGYTF
TGTGCCAGCAGACTCTCAGGGTCTTATGGCTACACCTTC
>NA|TRBV15|few|TRBJ1-2
CATSGGTFSSYGYTF
TGTGCCACCAGCGGAGGGACATTCAGCTCCTATGGCTACACCTTC
>NA|TRBV4-3|few|TRBJ1-6
CASSQDPSSYNSPLHF
TGCGCCAGCAGCCAAGACCCGAGCTCCTATAATTCACCCCTCCACTTT
>NA|TRBV7-2|many|TRBJ2-5
CASSQSPLTKLETQYF
TGTGCCAGCAGCCAATCCCCATTAACTAAGTTGGAGACCCAGTACTTC
>TRBD2|TRBV12-3/TRBV12-4|NA|TRBJ2-1
CASSCGTNPNEQFF
TGTGCCAGCAGTTGCGGGACTAACCCCAATGAGCAGTTCTTC
>TRBD1|TRBV5-1|NA|TRBJ2-4
CATGVLGDRGLNPAKNIQYF
TGCGCCACCGGAGTACTAGGGGACAGGGGGCTCAACCCCGCCAAAAACATTCAGTACTTC
>NA|TRBV7-2|many|TRBJ2-4
CASSPRGPADIQYF
TGTGCCAGCAGCCCCCGAGGTCCGGCGGACATTCAGTACTTC
>TRBD2|TRBV7-9|NA|TRBJ2-5
CASRVTSGGGEQYF
TGTGCCAGCAGGGTTACTAGCGGGGGAGGTGAGCAGTACTTC
>TRBD2|TRBV12-3/TRBV12-4|NA|TRBJ2-2
CASNQRGLAGGPNTGELFF
TGTGCCAGCAATCAACGGGGACTAGCGGGAGGGCCGAACACCGGGGAGCTGTTTTTT
>NA|TRBV20-1|many|TRBJ1-1
CSASLTGSPLNTEAFF
TGCAGTGCCTCTCTGACCGGGTCTCCTTTGAACACTGAAGCTTTCTTT
>TRBD1|TRBV20-1|many|TRBJ1-5
CSAREDRGYQPQHF
TGCAGTGCTAGAGAGGACAGGGGTTATCAGCCCCAGCATTTT
>TRBD1|TRBV28|many|TRBJ2-7
CASSTRTGNSYEQYF
TGTGCCAGCAGTACCCGGACAGGGAACTCCTACGAGCAGTACTTC
>NA|TRBV20-1|NA|TRBJ2-7
CSATPGTERFYEQYF
TGCAGTGCGACCCCCGGGACTGAAAGATTCTACGAGCAGTACTTC
>TRBD2|TRBV7-9|NA|TRBJ2-5
CASSNIAGARETQYF
TGTGCCAGCAGCAACATAGCGGGGGCACGGGAGACCCAGTACTTC
>NA|TRBV7-2|many|TRBJ1-2
CASSLRAHGYTF
TGTGCCAGCAGCTTAAGGGCCCATGGCTACACCTTC
>NA|TRBV20-1|NA|TRBJ1-1
CSAGGGSGMNTEAFF
TGCAGTGCTGGGGGAGGATCGGGTATGAACACTGAAGCTTTCTTT
>TRBD2|TRBV11-2|many|TRBJ2-3
CASSFKGTSGGGTDTQYF
TGTGCCAGCAGCTTTAAGGGGACTAGCGGGGGCGGGACAGATACGCAGTATTTT
>TRBD2|TRBV28|NA|TRBJ2-3
CASETFEAGGIHTQYF
TGTGCCAGCGAGACTTTTGAGGCGGGGGGGATTCATACGCAGTATTTT
>NA|TRBV21-1|many|TRBJ2-5
CASSNHPGTGGTIKYQETQYF
TGTGCCAGCAGCAACCACCCCGGGACAGGGGGCACTATCAAGTACCAAGAGACCCAGTACTTC
>TRBD1|TRBV5-1|many|TRBJ1-2
CASTTGFRADGYTF
TGCGCCAGCACGACAGGGTTTCGCGCGGATGGCTACACCTTC
>TRBD2|TRBV7-2|NA|TRBJ2-7
CASGLAGSSYEQYF
TGTGCCAGTGGACTAGCGGGATCTTCCTACGAGCAGTACTTC
>NA|TRBV24-1|many|TRBJ2-1
CATSENSAPSEQFF
TGTGCCACCAGTGAGAATAGCGCCCCCTCTGAGCAGTTCTTC
>TRBD1|TRBV7-9|NA|TRBJ2-5
CASSFVGTVLIQETQYF
TGTGCCAGCAGCTTTGTCGGGACAGTGCTCATCCAAGAGACCCAGTACTTC
>TRBD2|TRBV6-1|few|TRBJ2-2
CASSERTSGVGSSGELFF
TGTGCCAGCAGTGAAAGAACTAGCGGGGTCGGATCATCCGGGGAGCTGTTTTTT
>NA|TRBV10-3|NA|TRBJ1-2
CAISDIEAGYGYTF
TGTGCCATCAGTGATATAGAGGCGGGCTATGGCTACACCTTC
>NA|TRBV20-1|many|TRBJ2-7
CSARGQVNYEQYF
TGCAGTGCTAGAGGACAGGTTAACTACGAGCAGTACTTC
>TRBD2|TRBV15|many|TRBJ2-5
CATSSLGGETQYF
TGTGCCACCAGCAGTCTGGGAGGGGAGACCCAGTACTTC
>NA|TRBV5-1|NA|TRBJ2-1
CASSLGALIPYNEQFF
TGCGCCAGCAGCTTGGGGGCACTGATCCCCTACAATGAGCAGTTCTTC
>TRBD1|TRBV10-3|NA|TRBJ1-1
CAINSAGGTEAFF
TGTGCCATCAATAGCGCAGGGGGCACTGAAGCTTTCTTT
>TRBD1|TRBV20-1|few|TRBJ1-3
CSALRDSENTIYF
TGCAGTGCCCTCCGGGACAGTGAAAACACCATATATTTT
>NA|TRBV6-2/TRBV6-3|NA|TRBJ2-5
CASSYPRRMEETQYF
TGTGCCAGCAGTTACCCCCGGAGAATGGAAGAGACCCAGTACTTC
>NA|TRBV20-1|once|TRBJ2-1
CSASKGGATYNEQFF
TGCAGTGCTAGTAAGGGTGGGGCTACCTACAATGAGCAGTTCTTC
>NA|TRBV7-2|few|TRBJ2-7
CASSPACREQYF
TGTGCCAGCAGCCCGGCTTGTCGCGAGCAGTACTTC
>NA|TRBV10-3|many|TRBJ2-6
CAISELQGTGANVLTF
TGTGCCATCAGTGAGTTACAGGGAACTGGGGCCAACGTCCTGACTTTC
>NA|TRBV7-2|many|TRBJ2-7
CASSFAGYEQYF
TGTGCCAGCAGCTTTGCGGGGTACGAGCAGTACTTC
>NA|TRBV30|NA|TRBJ2-2
CAAGGVTGELFF
TGTGCGGCTGGAGGGGTCACCGGGGAGCTGTTTTTT